These T cell receptor beta chains were read from a single sample in a study of T cell repertoires in cytomegalovirus infection. From the reads, TCRdb called clonotypes with MiXCR, one entry per CDR3 protein. The repertoire includes some 680,000 distinct CDR3 sequences, 35% to 45% of them detected once, and 2.5% to 3.5% sits in the top ten. Source material: PBMCs. The receptor source for this set is a human donor in good health (CMV status not recorded). Some clones in this sample may be carry-over from other donors' samples. The CDR3 runs from the conserved cysteine through the conserved F or W. The D gene is left open where the match is weak. A clone size is listed for some rows: how often the clone was seen (once, few, many), or a class if it is expanded.

d_gene: NA
v_gene: TRBV6-5
j_gene: TRBJ2-2
abundance: NA
CDR3aa: CASNSQGNTGELFF
CDR3nt: TGTGCCAGCAACAGCCAGGGGAACACCGGGGAGCTGTTTTTT

d_gene: NA
v_gene: TRBV7-6
j_gene: TRBJ2-1
abundance: few
CDR3aa: CASSLVAGENEQFF
CDR3nt: TGTGCCAGCAGCTTAGTCGCAGGGGAGAATGAGCAGTTCTTC

d_gene: NA
v_gene: TRBV5-6
j_gene: TRBJ2-7
abundance: few
CDR3aa: CASSSEQGSSYEQYF
CDR3nt: TGTGCCAGCAGCTCGGAGCAAGGGAGCTCCTACGAGCAGTACTTC

d_gene: TRBD2
v_gene: TRBV10-3
j_gene: TRBJ2-5
abundance: NA
CDR3aa: CAINSGRAGETQYF
CDR3nt: TGTGCCATCAACAGCGGGAGGGCCGGCGAGACCCAGTACTTC

d_gene: NA
v_gene: TRBV5-1
j_gene: TRBJ1-5
abundance: few
CDR3aa: CASSFHSPRRINQPQHF
CDR3nt: TGCGCCAGCAGCTTTCATAGCCCAAGACGGATCAATCAGCCCCAGCATTTT

d_gene: TRBD2
v_gene: TRBV7-6
j_gene: TRBJ2-5
abundance: many
CDR3aa: CASSFGAAGVLETQYF
CDR3nt: TGTGCCAGCAGCTTCGGTGCAGCGGGAGTTTTAGAGACCCAGTACTTC

d_gene: NA
v_gene: TRBV5-8
j_gene: TRBJ2-3
abundance: NA
CDR3aa: CASSSGPADTQYF
CDR3nt: TGTGCCAGCAGCTCGGGCCCTGCAGATACGCAGTATTTT

d_gene: NA
v_gene: TRBV11-2
j_gene: TRBJ2-1
abundance: few
CDR3aa: CASSLVGIQYNEQFF
CDR3nt: TGTGCCAGCAGCTTAGTCGGTATACAGTACAATGAGCAGTTCTTC

d_gene: TRBD1
v_gene: TRBV10-3
j_gene: TRBJ2-7
abundance: NA
CDR3aa: CAISAQGAGFNEQYF
CDR3nt: TGTGCCATCAGTGCTCAGGGGGCGGGATTCAACGAGCAGTACTTC

d_gene: NA
v_gene: TRBV29-1
j_gene: TRBJ2-1
abundance: NA
CDR3aa: CSVGLGAFNEQFF
CDR3nt: TGCAGCGTTGGGTTGGGGGCGTTCAATGAGCAGTTCTTC

d_gene: NA
v_gene: TRBV6-6
j_gene: TRBJ2-4
abundance: few
CDR3aa: CASSLSRGGAKNIQYF
CDR3nt: TGTGCCAGCAGCCTTAGTAGGGGGGGAGCCAAAAACATTCAGTACTTC

d_gene: NA
v_gene: TRBV10-3
j_gene: TRBJ2-1
abundance: few
CDR3aa: CAISESPAISYNEQFF
CDR3nt: TGTGCCATCAGTGAGTCGCCGGCGATCTCCTACAATGAGCAGTTCTTC

d_gene: TRBD1
v_gene: TRBV7-9
j_gene: TRBJ2-7
abundance: NA
CDR3aa: CASSSGTGGILYF
CDR3nt: TGTGCCAGCAGCTCCGGGACAGGGGGGATTCTGTACTTC

d_gene: NA
v_gene: TRBV19
j_gene: TRBJ2-7
abundance: NA
CDR3aa: CASMITGGRGRVNEQYF
CDR3nt: TGTGCCAGTATGATAACGGGAGGCAGGGGGCGCGTTAACGAGCAGTACTTC

d_gene: NA
v_gene: TRBV12-3/TRBV12-4
j_gene: TRBJ1-2
abundance: NA
CDR3aa: CASSFTGSGYGYTF
CDR3nt: TGTGCCAGCAGTTTCACAGGGTCCGGCTATGGCTACACCTTC

d_gene: NA
v_gene: TRBV5-1
j_gene: TRBJ1-4
abundance: NA
CDR3aa: CASSLTRTYQGEKLFF
CDR3nt: TGCGCCAGCAGCTTGACCCGGACCTACCAAGGCGAAAAACTGTTTTTT

d_gene: TRBD1
v_gene: TRBV28
j_gene: TRBJ1-4
abundance: few
CDR3aa: CASSSTQSAGGEKLFF
CDR3nt: TGTGCCAGCAGTTCCACCCAGTCTGCAGGGGGTGAAAAACTGTTTTTT

d_gene: TRBD2
v_gene: TRBV7-8
j_gene: TRBJ2-2
abundance: NA
CDR3aa: CASSPAGTSGGNTGELFF
CDR3nt: TGTGCCAGCAGCCCCGCCGGGACTAGCGGGGGGAACACCGGGGAGCTGTTTTTT

d_gene: NA
v_gene: TRBV12-3/TRBV12-4
j_gene: TRBJ2-3
abundance: few
CDR3aa: CASSLFGTGMGTDTQYF
CDR3nt: TGTGCCAGCAGCTTATTTGGCACAGGGATGGGTACAGATACGCAGTATTTT

d_gene: TRBD2
v_gene: TRBV6-6
j_gene: TRBJ2-3
abundance: NA
CDR3aa: CASSGTSGSDTQYF
CDR3nt: TGTGCCAGCAGCGGGACTAGCGGGAGCGATACGCAGTATTTT

d_gene: NA
v_gene: TRBV12-3/TRBV12-4
j_gene: TRBJ1-2
abundance: NA
CDR3aa: CASTRGIVYGYTF
CDR3nt: TGTGCCAGCACCAGGGGAATCGTGTATGGCTACACCTTC

d_gene: NA
v_gene: TRBV6-2/TRBV6-3
j_gene: TRBJ2-1
abundance: few
CDR3aa: CASSSAYEQFF
CDR3nt: TGTGCCAGCAGTTCCGCATATGAGCAGTTCTTC

d_gene: NA
v_gene: TRBV6-1
j_gene: TRBJ2-7
abundance: NA
CDR3aa: CDSSANPGGVSSYEQYF
CDR3nt: TGTGACAGCAGTGCTAACCCCGGGGGCGTCAGCTCCTACGAGCAGTACTTC

d_gene: TRBD1
v_gene: TRBV12-3/TRBV12-4
j_gene: TRBJ2-7
abundance: few
CDR3aa: CASRQQGFGLGEQYF
CDR3nt: TGTGCCAGCAGACAACAGGGGTTCGGCCTGGGCGAGCAGTACTTC

d_gene: NA
v_gene: TRBV7-9
j_gene: TRBJ2-7
abundance: once
CDR3aa: CASSLAHPRGSYEQYF
CDR3nt: TGTGCCAGCAGCTTGGCACACCCCAGGGGCTCCTACGAGCAGTACTTC

d_gene: NA
v_gene: TRBV14
j_gene: TRBJ1-2
abundance: NA
CDR3aa: CASSSLASLMTCYTF
CDR3nt: TGTGCCAGCAGCTCTCTAGCATCACTAATGACTTGCTACACCTTC

d_gene: NA
v_gene: TRBV7-2
j_gene: TRBJ2-5
abundance: many
CDR3aa: CASNHRQRETQYF
CDR3nt: TGTGCCAGCAATCATAGGCAGAGGGAGACCCAGTACTTC